Sequencing of this T cell receptor beta chain was carried out in a study of metastatic and nonmetastatic thyroid tumors. At the level of the study: Repertoires from blood and tumor or nodule tissue of malignant and benign thyroid patients were compared. Study-wide results and limits: Across blood and tumor, TCR beta diversity in malignant thyroid tumors was reportedly significantly higher than in benign nodules.

As regards this clone: Its cognate antigen is unknown.

TCRdb re-clonotyped the PCR reads via MiXCR. The sample records 19,000 or so clones, 28% being singletons. There were no patients who had received any treatment before thyroid surgery. Germline V gene data show CDR1 as LGHNA and CDR2 as YNFKEQ. The CDR3 sequence is 15 residues long. Trimming removed 1 base from V and 10 bases from J; junction bases left unmatched: 5. Sequencing input: tumor tissue. The TCR comes from a male donor with papillary thyroid cancer or a benign thyroid nodule (not recorded which). Some clones in this sample may be carry-over from other donors' samples. The chain employs TRBV4-2 and TRBJ2-1, with 12 nucleotides matching TRBD2. CDR3 DNA: TGTGCCAGCAGCCAAGCTAGCGGGGGGGCTGAAGAGCAGTTCTTC. Its translation is CASSQASGGAEEQFF.